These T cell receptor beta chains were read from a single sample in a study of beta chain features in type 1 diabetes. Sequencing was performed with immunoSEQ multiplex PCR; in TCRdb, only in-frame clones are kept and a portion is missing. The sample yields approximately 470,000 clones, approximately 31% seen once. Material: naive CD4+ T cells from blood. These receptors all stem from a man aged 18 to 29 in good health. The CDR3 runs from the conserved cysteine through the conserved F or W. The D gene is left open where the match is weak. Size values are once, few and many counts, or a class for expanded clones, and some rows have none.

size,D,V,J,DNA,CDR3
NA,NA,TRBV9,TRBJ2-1,TGTGCCAGCAGCACTTACAATGAGCAGTTCTTC,CASSTYNEQFF
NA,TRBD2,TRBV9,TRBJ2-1,TGTGCCAGCTCCCTAGCGGGAGTTGACAATGAGCAGTTCTTC,CASSLAGVDNEQFF
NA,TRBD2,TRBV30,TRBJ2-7,TGTGCCTGGAGTGAACCGGTAGCGGGAGGGTTCTACGAGCAGTACTTC,CAWSEPVAGGFYEQYF
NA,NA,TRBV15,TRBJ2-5,TGTGCCACCCAACCCAGACGGGGTGGGGAGACCCAGTACTTC,CATQPRRGGETQYF
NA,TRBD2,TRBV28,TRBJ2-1,TGTGCCAGCAGTTTCAGACTAGCGGGAATCAATGAGCAGTTCTTC,CASSFRLAGINEQFF
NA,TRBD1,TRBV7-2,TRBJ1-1,TGTGCCAGCAGCTTTGGGACAGGGTACGCTGAAGCTTTCTTT,CASSFGTGYAEAFF
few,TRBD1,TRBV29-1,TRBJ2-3,TGCAGCGCACAGGGGGCGGCCCGCACAGATACGCAGTATTTT,CSAQGAARTDTQYF
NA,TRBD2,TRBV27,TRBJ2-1,TGTGCCAGCAGTCCATGGACTAGCGGGTACAATGAGCAGTTCTTC,CASSPWTSGYNEQFF
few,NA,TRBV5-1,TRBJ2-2,TGCGCCAGCAGCTTTAGCGGATACACCGGGGAGCTGTTTTTT,CASSFSGYTGELFF
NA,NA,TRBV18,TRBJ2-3,TGTGCCAGCTCACCAACGCAGGCAAGCACAGATACGCAGTATTTT,CASSPTQASTDTQYF
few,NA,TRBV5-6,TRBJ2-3,TGTGCCAGCAGCTCTGGCCTCAGGACGGTTACTAGCACAGATACGCAGTATTTT,CASSSGLRTVTSTDTQYF
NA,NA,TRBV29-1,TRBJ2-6,TGCAGCGTTTCCTCTGGGGCCAACGTCCTGACTTTC,CSVSSGANVLTF
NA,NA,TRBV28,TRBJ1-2,TGTGCCATCCGGGCCCCTAACTATGGCTACACCTTC,CAIRAPNYGYTF
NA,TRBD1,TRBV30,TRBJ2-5,TGTGCCTGGAACAGGGGACACCAAGAGACCCAGTACTTC,CAWNRGHQETQYF
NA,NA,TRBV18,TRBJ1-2,TGTGCCAGCTCACCGTCTTCCTTAGACTATGGCTACACCTTC,CASSPSSLDYGYTF
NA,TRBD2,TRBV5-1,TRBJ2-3,TGCGCCAGCAGCACCTGGGGGACTAGCGGCACAGATACGCAGTATTTT,CASSTWGTSGTDTQYF
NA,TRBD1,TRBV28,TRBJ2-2,TGTGCCAGCAGTTTACAGGGACAGGGGATGTTCGCCGGGGAGCTGTTTTTT,CASSLQGQGMFAGELFF
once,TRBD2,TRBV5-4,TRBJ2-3,TGTGCCAGCAGCTCCCCGGGACTAGCAGAAAGGACAGATACGCAGTATTTT,CASSSPGLAERTDTQYF
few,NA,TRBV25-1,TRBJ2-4,TGTGCCAGCAGTCCACTAGCCAAAAACATTCAGTACTTC,CASSPLAKNIQYF
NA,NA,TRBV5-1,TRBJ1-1,TGCGCCAGCAGCTACCGAGGCCCCACTGAAGCTTTCTTT,CASSYRGPTEAFF
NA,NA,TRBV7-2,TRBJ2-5,TGTGCCAGCAGCAGAAAACGGGACTCTGAGTACCAAGAGACCCAGTACTTC,CASSRKRDSEYQETQYF
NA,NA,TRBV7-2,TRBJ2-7,TGTGCCAGCAGCTTAGCGGTGGTCCCCTACGAGCAGTACTTC,CASSLAVVPYEQYF
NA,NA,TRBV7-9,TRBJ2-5,TGTGCCAGCTGGAGGGACAGCCAAGAGACCCAGTACTTC,CASWRDSQETQYF
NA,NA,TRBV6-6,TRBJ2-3,TGTGCCAGCAGTTACTCTGGTAGCACAGATACGCAGTATTTT,CASSYSGSTDTQYF
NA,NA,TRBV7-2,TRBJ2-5,TGTGCCAGCAGCTTAACGATGCGGGAGACCCAGTACTTC,CASSLTMRETQYF
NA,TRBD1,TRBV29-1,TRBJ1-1,TGCAGCGTTACAGGGGGGGACACTGAAGCTTTCTTT,CSVTGGDTEAFF
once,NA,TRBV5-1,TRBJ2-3,TGCGCCAGCAGCTTGGGTGGGGCGCGCACAGATACGCAGTATTTT,CASSLGGARTDTQYF
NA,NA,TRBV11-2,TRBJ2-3,TGTGCCAGCAGCTTCCAGGTGCGCCCCTTGGGGGATACGCAGTATTTT,CASSFQVRPLGDTQYF
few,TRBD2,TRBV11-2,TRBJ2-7,TGTGCCAGCAGCTTGGAGACTAGCGCCTACTACGAGCAGTACTTC,CASSLETSAYYEQYF
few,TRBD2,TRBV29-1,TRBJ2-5,TGCAGCGCCGGACTAGCGGGTCGGCAAGAGACCCAGTACTTC,CSAGLAGRQETQYF
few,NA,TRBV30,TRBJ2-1,TGTGCCTGGAGCGAACAGGGTAAGGGCAATGAGCAGTTCTTC,CAWSEQGKGNEQFF
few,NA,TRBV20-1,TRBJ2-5,TGCAGTGCTAGTCCCCAAGAGACCCAGTACTTC,CSASPQETQYF
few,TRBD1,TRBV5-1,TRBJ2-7,TGCGCCAGCAGCATCGCCGGGACAGGGTCCCACGAGCAGTACTTC,CASSIAGTGSHEQYF
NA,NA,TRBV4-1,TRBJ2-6,TGCGCCAGCAGCCAAGATTCGTTGGCAGCTGTGACTTTC,CASSQDSLAAVTF
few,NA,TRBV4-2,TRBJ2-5,TGTGCCAGCAGCCTCCTGACTAGTGGTGGGCAAGAGACCCAGTACTTC,CASSLLTSGGQETQYF
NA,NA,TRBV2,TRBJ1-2,TGTGCCAGCGGTAGGGAAACCGCCTACACCTTC,CASGRETAYTF
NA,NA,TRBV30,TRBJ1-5,TGTGCCTGGAGTGTAGTGGCAGGCAATCAGCCCCAGCATTTT,CAWSVVAGNQPQHF